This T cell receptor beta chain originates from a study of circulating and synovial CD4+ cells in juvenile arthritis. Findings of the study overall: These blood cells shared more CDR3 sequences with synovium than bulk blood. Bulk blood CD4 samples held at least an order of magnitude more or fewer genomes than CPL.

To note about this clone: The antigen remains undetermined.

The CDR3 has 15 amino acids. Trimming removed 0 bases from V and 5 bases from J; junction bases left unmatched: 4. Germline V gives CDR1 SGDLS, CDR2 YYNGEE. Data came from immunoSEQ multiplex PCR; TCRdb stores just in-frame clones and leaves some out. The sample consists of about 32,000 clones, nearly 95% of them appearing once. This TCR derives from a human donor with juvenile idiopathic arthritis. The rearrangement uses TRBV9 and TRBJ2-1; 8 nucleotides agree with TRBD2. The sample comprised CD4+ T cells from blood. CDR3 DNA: TGTGCCAGCAGCGTAGAAGCGGGAGATGACAATGAGCAGTTCTTC. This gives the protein CASSVEAGDDNEQFF.